The rows below give T cell receptor beta chains drawn from one sample of a study of T cells after yellow fever vaccination. TCRdb itself ran the 5' RACE reads through MiXCR, one entry per CDR3 protein. The table includes under 300,000 distinct CDR3 sequences, less than 8.5% detected once. This specimen consisted of CD4+ T cells sorted from PBMCs, obtained 15 days after the yellow fever booster vaccination. The receptors were sampled from a man between 25 and 39 years old who received the YFV17D yellow fever vaccine. Both conserved end residues are part of each CDR3. Fields, in order: J gene, V gene, D gene, clone size, CDR3 protein, CDR3 DNA. A D gene is named only where the DNA matches it firmly. Not every row has a clone size; where given, it reads once, few, many or a size class.

>TRBJ2-4|TRBV6-2/TRBV6-3|TRBD1|few
CATQLDRGSGDIQYF
TGTGCCACCCAGCTGGACAGGGGAAGTGGTGACATTCAGTACTTC
>TRBJ2-7|TRBV30|-|few
CAWSVRGYEQYF
TGTGCCTGGAGTGTACGTGGGTATGAGCAGTACTTC
>TRBJ1-1|TRBV10-3|-|few
CAISVAQGGTEAFF
TGTGCCATCAGTGTAGCACAGGGCGGCACTGAAGCTTTCTTT
>TRBJ1-2|TRBV5-4|TRBD1|few
CASSSADRVRYYGYTF
TGTGCCAGCAGCTCCGCCGACAGGGTGAGATACTATGGCTACACCTTC
>TRBJ2-3|TRBV24-1|-|many
CATSEPGETQYF
TGTGCCACCAGTGAACCAGGGGAGACGCAGTATTTT
>TRBJ2-2|TRBV5-1|-|many
CASTRLGTNTGELFF
TGCGCCAGCACCCGACTCGGAACGAACACCGGGGAGCTGTTTTTT
>TRBJ2-1|TRBV6-1|-|many
CATRKISYNEQFF
TGTGCCACGCGAAAAATTTCCTACAATGAGCAGTTCTTC
>TRBJ1-1|TRBV24-1|-|many
CATSDSGGKTEAFF
TGTGCCACCAGTGATTCAGGAGGGAAGACTGAAGCTTTCTTT
>TRBJ2-3|TRBV30|-|few
CAWSVSRQGRRTDTQYF
TGTGCCTGGAGTGTAAGCCGGCAGGGGCGCAGGACAGATACGCAGTATTTT
>TRBJ2-5|TRBV6-2/TRBV6-3|-|-
CASRMGETQYF
TGTGCCAGCAGGATGGGCGAGACCCAGTACTTC
>TRBJ1-2|TRBV7-9|-|few
CASSLKEYGYTF
TGTGCCAGCAGCTTGAAGGAGTATGGCTACACCTTC
>TRBJ2-1|TRBV5-1|-|-
CASSVARMEQFF
TGCGCCAGCAGCGTAGCTAGGATGGAGCAGTTCTTC
>TRBJ2-1|TRBV20-1|TRBD2|few
CSASLAGEEQFF
TGCAGTGCGTCACTAGCGGGAGAGGAGCAGTTCTTC
>TRBJ2-7|TRBV5-1|TRBD1|many
CASSSRQGREQYF
TGCGCCAGCAGCTCAAGACAGGGACGCGAGCAGTACTTC
>TRBJ2-1|TRBV14|-|many
CASSHLFRQSYNEQFF
TGTGCCAGCAGCCATCTATTTAGGCAGTCCTACAATGAGCAGTTCTTC
>TRBJ2-2|TRBV28|-|many
CASSLTSSRLFF
TGTGCCAGCAGTTTAACTAGCTCCCGGCTGTTTTTT
>TRBJ2-1|TRBV7-7|TRBD2|-
CASSLGPSGDYNEQFF
TGTGCTAGCAGCTTAGGGCCTAGCGGGGACTACAATGAGCAGTTCTTC
>TRBJ1-4|TRBV7-2|TRBD1|few
CASSLAGTGKEKLFF
TGTGCCAGCAGCTTAGCTGGGACAGGAAAGGAAAAACTGTTTTTT
>TRBJ2-5|TRBV7-9|TRBD2|-
CASSAGGLAGAGETQYF
TGTGCCAGCAGCGCTGGGGGACTAGCGGGAGCGGGCGAGACCCAGTACTTC
>TRBJ2-3|TRBV20-1|-|few
CSARNPGTDTQYF
TGCAGTGCTAGAAACCCCGGCACAGATACGCAGTATTTT
>TRBJ2-7|TRBV6-6|TRBD2|-
CASKREWIDEQYF
TGTGCCAGCAAGCGGGAGTGGATCGACGAGCAGTACTTC
>TRBJ2-4|TRBV6-2/TRBV6-3|-|-
CASSYWEQNIQYF
TGTGCCAGCAGTTACTGGGAGCAAAACATTCAGTACTTC
>TRBJ2-3|TRBV28|-|many
CASNPGLTDTQYF
TGTGCCAGCAACCCTGGGTTGACAGATACGCAGTATTTT
>TRBJ1-5|TRBV24-1|-|few
CATSESGLYSNQPQHF
TGTGCCACCAGTGAGTCGGGACTTTATAGCAATCAGCCCCAGCATTTT
>TRBJ2-7|TRBV27|TRBD2|few
CASSSSGRGEQYF
TGTGCCAGCAGTTCTAGCGGGAGGGGTGAGCAGTACTTC
>TRBJ2-3|TRBV5-1|-|few
CASSQGTDTDTQYF
TGCGCCAGCAGCCAAGGGACGGACACAGATACGCAGTATTTT
>TRBJ2-7|TRBV5-1|-|many
CASSSGGAASYEQYF
TGCGCCAGCAGCTCCGGTGGGGCGGCATCCTACGAGCAGTACTTC
>TRBJ2-7|TRBV18|-|many
CASGGDRISDEQYF
TGTGCCAGCGGGGGGGACAGGATCTCGGACGAGCAGTACTTC
>TRBJ2-5|TRBV12-3/TRBV12-4|-|many
CASSQRGLGETQYF
TGTGCCAGCAGTCAGAGGGGTCTGGGCGAGACCCAGTACTTC
>TRBJ2-3|TRBV11-2|TRBD2|many
CASSLTGGEDTQYF
TGTGCCAGCAGCTTAACGGGAGGTGAAGATACGCAGTATTTT
>TRBJ1-2|TRBV20-1|TRBD1|few
CSATRTGDPGYTF
TGCAGTGCTACCCGGACAGGGGATCCTGGCTACACCTTC
>TRBJ2-3|TRBV20-1|-|few
CSAPELTPDTQYF
TGCAGTGCACCAGAGCTTACACCAGATACGCAGTATTTT
>TRBJ2-5|TRBV7-9|-|-
CASSLAEIARETQYF
TGTGCCAGCAGCTTAGCGGAGATAGCTCGAGAGACCCAGTACTTC
>TRBJ1-2|TRBV28|TRBD1|many
CASSSLKLTGKDSGYTF
TGTGCCAGCAGTTCCCTGAAGTTGACAGGGAAAGATTCTGGCTACACCTTC
>TRBJ2-3|TRBV4-2|-|few
CASSQALFTDTQYF
TGTGCCAGCAGCCAAGCGCTGTTCACAGATACGCAGTATTTT
>TRBJ1-1|TRBV20-1|-|-
CSARGHLMITEAFF
TGCAGTGCTAGGGGACACCTCATGATCACTGAAGCTTTCTTT
>TRBJ1-2|TRBV6-2/TRBV6-3|-|-
CASLGLQGPPDHYGYTF
TGTGCCAGCTTAGGCCTACAGGGACCTCCCGATCACTATGGCTACACCTTC
>TRBJ1-5|TRBV2|-|-
CASSDKRNQPQHF
TGTGCCAGCAGTGACAAAAGAAATCAGCCCCAGCATTTT
>TRBJ2-7|TRBV15|-|-
CATSRELLGYEQYF
TGTGCCACCAGCAGAGAATTGTTAGGTTACGAGCAGTACTTC
>TRBJ1-1|TRBV29-1|-|many
CSVVRGARNTEAFF
TGCAGCGTCGTACGGGGGGCGCGTAACACTGAAGCTTTCTTT
>TRBJ1-1|TRBV12-3/TRBV12-4|-|-
CASRRTLNTEAFF
TGTGCCAGCCGCCGGACTTTGAACACTGAAGCTTTCTTT
>TRBJ1-5|TRBV20-1|-|few
CSARPSGSLNQPQHF
TGCAGTGCTAGACCCTCCGGGTCCCTCAATCAGCCCCAGCATTTT
>TRBJ2-1|TRBV10-3|TRBD2|few
CAISEGLAGRLNEQFF
TGTGCCATCAGTGAGGGACTAGCGGGTCGGTTGAATGAGCAGTTCTTC